This entry lists 16 T cell receptor beta chains sequenced from one sample in a study of blood T cell repertoires in COVID-19. Data came from immunoSEQ multiplex PCR; TCRdb stores just in-frame clones and leaves some out. The data hold approximately 70,000 clones, with roughly nine tenths observed a single time. Sequencing input: peripheral blood. Every receptor here comes from a human donor in a cohort sampled during active COVID-19.

The sample holds many counts of this clone. V is TRBV19 and J is TRBJ1-5; TRBD1 matches at 8 bases. CDR3 size: 15 residues. Trimming cost V 5 bases and J 3 bases; bases outside gene matches: 6. Germline CDR1 and CDR2: LNHDA and SQIVND (reference sequence). The CDR3 loop is CASSARDRNNQPQHF. In DNA, the CDR3 is TGTGCCAGTAGTGCCCGGGACAGGAACAATCAGCCCCAGCATTTT.

The chain carries TRBV6-2 or TRBV6-3 and TRBJ2-7; 9 nucleotides agree with TRBD2. Germline V gives CDR1 MNHEY, CDR2 SVGEGT. This CDR3 comprises 14 residues. V shed 6 bases and J 0 bases; nucleotides not matched to a gene: 3. The CDR3 DNA reads as TGTGCCAGCAGCCCTAGCGGGAACTCCTACGAGCAGTACTTC. As protein: CASSPSGNSYEQYF.

As to this clone: Distinct nucleotide sequences in the sample also encode this CDR3. The gene calls are TRBV6-2 or TRBV6-3 and TRBJ2-7; D uncertain. CDR1 MNHEY and CDR2 SVGEGT come from the germline V gene. The CDR3 has 12 amino acids. Trimming stripped 3 bases from V and 2 bases from J, with 5 bases between. The CDR3 DNA sequence: TGTGCCAGCAGTTATCTCGCCTACGAGCAGTACTTC. This codes for CASSYLAYEQYF.

This clone was seen only once. The genes are TRBV12-3 or TRBV12-4 and TRBJ2-2; 8 bases agree with TRBD1. This CDR3 region has 13 residues. The V gene end was trimmed by 6 bases and the J gene end by 7 bases; junction bases not matched to a gene: 4. For the CDR3, the DNA is TGTGCCAGCAGCCAGACAGGGGTCGGGGAGCTGTTTTTT. This gives the protein CASSQTGVGELFF.

This clone was detected once. The V call is TRBV7-8, the J call TRBJ2-5, with 7 bases aligning to TRBD1. The CDR3 is made up of 14 amino acids. Germline V gene sequence: CDR1 SGHVS, CDR2 FQNEAQ. The J segment lost 2 bases and the V segment lost 5 bases, leaving 5 bases of the junction unmatched. The CDR3 DNA sequence: TGTGCCAGCAGCCAACAGGGGTCACAAGAGACCCAGTACTTC. Encoded protein: CASSQQGSQETQYF.

The CDR3 sequence: CASSSSVIGDSGNTIYF. CDR3 coding DNA: TGTGCCAGCAGCTCCTCGGTAATAGGGGACTCTGGAAACACCATATATTTT. The J gene is TRBJ1-3, the V gene TRBV5-5; possibly TRBD1 for D (5 bases). Per germline, CDR1 SGHKS and CDR2 YYEKEE (reference sequence). V lost 3 bases and J 0 bases, leaving 16 bases between the germline ends. This CDR3 spans 17 amino acids.

The genes are TRBV18 and TRBJ2-6; the D gene is possibly TRBD2 (6 bases). The CDR3 sequence is 18 residues long. Trimming cost V 2 bases and J 0 bases, with 14 bases left between them. The V gene's germline CDR1 is KGHSH and CDR2 LQKENI. Written as DNA, the CDR3 is TGTGCCAGCTCACCATACCGGGAGCTGGACTCTGGGGCCAACGTCCTGACTTTC. It encodes CASSPYRELDSGANVLTF.

This clone appeared a single time. V is TRBV3-1 (or the pseudogene TRBV3-2) and J is TRBJ2-1; 15 nucleotides align to TRBD2. V was pared by 1 base and J by 4 bases, with 2 bases of the junction left unmatched. The germline V gene has CDR1 LGHDT and CDR2 YNNKEL (reference sequence). CDR3 length equals 17 residues. CDR3 loop: CASSQGGLAGGYNEQFF. The CDR3 bases are TGTGCCAGCAGCCAAGGGGGACTAGCGGGGGGATACAATGAGCAGTTCTTC.

This chain joins TRBV4-2 and TRBJ2-5, with 8 positions matching TRBD1. The CDR3 is 14 amino acids. V was pared by 1 base and J by 4 bases, with 2 bases of the junction left unmatched. Germline V gene lookup returns CDR1 LGHNA and CDR2 YNFKEQ. In DNA form, the CDR3 reads TGTGCCAGCAGCCAAGGAGGGACAGGAGAGACCCAGTACTTC. The encoded protein is CASSQGGTGETQYF.

The chain combines TRBV15 with TRBJ2-3; TRBD2 matches 14 bases. The germline CDR1 and CDR2 sequences are LNHNV and YYDKDF (reference sequence). V gave up 3 bases and J gave up 4 bases; unmatched junction bases: 6. The CDR3 length is 17 residues. The CDR3 sequence is CATSRRLAGGRSDTQYF. The DNA for the CDR3 is TGTGCCACCAGCAGGAGACTAGCGGGGGGGCGATCAGATACGCAGTATTTT. Supplemented by reference TRBV15 and TRBJ2-3, the full variable domain reads DAMVIQNPRYQVTQFGKPVTLSCSQTLNHNVMYWYQQKSSQAPKLLFHYYDKDFNNEADTPDNFQSRRPNTSFCFLDIRSPGLGDTAMYLCATSRRLAGGRSDTQYFGPGTRLTVL.

This clone appeared once. The genes are TRBV27 and TRBJ1-5; 9 bases fit TRBD1. Germline CDR1 and CDR2: MNHEY and SMNVEV (reference sequence). This CDR3 region has 17 residues. J was trimmed by 1 base and V by 3 bases; bases with no gene match: 7. As DNA, the CDR3 is TGTGCCAGCAGTTTCCGACAGGGGGATCGGAGCAATCAGCCCCAGCATTTT. Translation: CASSFRQGDRSNQPQHF.

The rearrangement uses TRBV21-1 and TRBJ2-6; the table names TRBD1, a call not compared with the DNA. TRBV21-1 is flagged as a pseudogene. CDR3 size: 14 residues. CDR3 bases: TGTGCCACTCACAGGGGGCTCGGGGCCAACGTCCTGACTTTC. This gives the protein CATHRGLGANVLTF.

This chain links TRBV6-4 with TRBJ2-7, with TRBD2 as a possible D gene (6 bases). The CDR3 has 14 residues. Deletions cut 6 bases from V and 2 bases from J, with 14 bases between. Germline assignment: CDR1 MRHNA and CDR2 SNTAGT. The CDR3 bases are TGTGCCAGCAGAGCCCGGGGACTCCCCTACGAGCAGTACTTC. Amino acid sequence: CASRARGLPYEQYF.

This rearrangement joins TRBV5-1 to TRBJ2-7; TRBD2 aligns across 8 bases. This CDR3 contains 16 residues. With V trimmed by 1 base and J by 2 bases, 8 bases remained unmatched. CDR1 SGHRS and CDR2 YFSETQ come from the germline V gene. The CDR3, as DNA: TGCGCCAGCAGCTTGAGTATGGCGGGGGGAACCTACGAGCAGTACTTC. Protein product: CASSLSMAGGTYEQYF.

This chain connects TRBV9 to TRBJ2-1, with unresolved D. V was cut by 3 bases and J by 10 bases, with 8 bases left in between. The germline V gene encodes CDR1 SGDLS and CDR2 YYNGEE. The CDR3 totals 11 residues. The CDR3 coding sequence is TGTGCCAGCAGCGGTACGAGCGAGCAGTTCTTC. Protein product: CASSGTSEQFF.

The rearrangement joins TRBV19 to TRBJ1-5; a weak D match, TRBD1 (5 bases). This CDR3 contains 15 residues. CDR1 and CDR2 (germline): LNHDA, SQIVND (reference sequence). The germline V and J ends were trimmed by 3 bases and 4 bases, with 13 bases remaining between them. The CDR3 DNA is TGTGCCAGTAGTATGGGAGGGGAATGGAATCAGCCCCAGCATTTT. The encoded protein is CASSMGGEWNQPQHF.